This is a list of T cell receptor beta chains from one sample in a study of T cell changes during pregnancy in multiple sclerosis. TCRdb's table, derived via immunoSEQ multiplex PCR, lists solely in-frame clones and lacks some. Here the sample spans 55,000 to 65,000 clones, around 94% being singletons. Source: CD8+ T cells from peripheral blood mononuclear cells, taken in the third trimester of pregnancy. Receptors were obtained from a female donor with multiple sclerosis, enrolled in a pregnancy study. CDR3s include the opening cysteine and the closing phenylalanine or tryptophan. D genes are given only for firm matches. Clone size is given for some rows only: seen once, a few or many times, or a class if the clone is expanded.

j_gene	abundance	d_gene	v_gene	CDR3nt	CDR3aa
TRBJ1-2	.	.	TRBV2	TGTGCCAGCAGTGGTCCGACAATTAACTATGGCTACACCTTC	CASSGPTINYGYTF
TRBJ2-7	many	.	TRBV13	TGTGCCAGCAGCCCTTCCCGCGGGAACACCTACGAGCAGTACTTC	CASSPSRGNTYEQYF
TRBJ1-1	.	.	TRBV28	TGTGCCCTCCAGGCGGGACGATCTGAAGCTTTCTTT	CALQAGRSEAFF
TRBJ2-7	.	.	TRBV5-4	TGTGCCAGCAGCTTGGAGACAGCCCCCCTCGAGCAGTACTTC	CASSLETAPLEQYF
TRBJ2-3	.	.	TRBV7-6	TGTGCCAGCAGCTTAGTAGGGAGGAGTAGCACAGATACGCAGTATTTT	CASSLVGRSSTDTQYF
TRBJ1-1	.	.	TRBV5-6	TGTGCCAGCAGCTTAGGGAGCAGTCCTTTCTCCGGCGCGAACACTGAAGCTTTCTTT	CASSLGSSPFSGANTEAFF
TRBJ2-1	.	TRBD2	TRBV6-5	TGTGCCAGCAGTTACATCCCTAGCGGGTACGGTGAGCAGTTCTTC	CASSYIPSGYGEQFF
TRBJ2-3	.	.	TRBV10-1	TGCGCCAGCAGTGACCGAGCAGATACGCAGTATTTT	CASSDRADTQYF
TRBJ2-3	once	TRBD2	TRBV11-3	TGTGCCAGCAAGCCAGCCGGGAGGGCCCAGGGAGATACGCAGTATTTT	CASKPAGRAQGDTQYF
TRBJ1-1	.	.	TRBV4-1	TGCGCCAGCAGCCTCGACACACTGATGAACACTGAAGCTTTCTTT	CASSLDTLMNTEAFF
TRBJ2-2	once	.	TRBV6-4	TGTGCCAGCAGTGGGCGGGCGAACACCGGGGAGCTGTTTTTT	CASSGRANTGELFF
TRBJ2-1	once	TRBD1	TRBV7-9	TGTGCCAGCAGCTTGGGGACAGGGTCTTACAATGAGCAGTTCTTC	CASSLGTGSYNEQFF
TRBJ2-7	once	.	TRBV7-3	TGTGCCAGCAGCTTAAGCGCGGGGTCCTCCTACGAGCAGTACTTC	CASSLSAGSSYEQYF
TRBJ2-1	.	.	TRBV5-4	TGTGCCAGCAGCCCGGACAACCCCAATGAGCAGTTCTTC	CASSPDNPNEQFF
TRBJ2-1	.	TRBD2	TRBV5-1	TGCGCCAGCAGCTTGGGCGGGAGCATCGATGAGCAGTTCTTC	CASSLGGSIDEQFF
TRBJ2-3	many	TRBD2	TRBV25-1	TGTGCCAGCAGTGTTAGCGGGCCTAGGGGAGATACGCAGTATTTT	CASSVSGPRGDTQYF
TRBJ1-4	.	.	TRBV5-5	TGTGCCAGCAGCTTACAGAAACCGGGGGGGAGAGCAACTAATGAAAAACTGTTTTTT	CASSLQKPGGRATNEKLFF
TRBJ2-7	.	.	TRBV11-2	TGTGCCAGCATGTCTGGGAGCGCCTACGAGCAGTACTTC	CASMSGSAYEQYF
TRBJ2-5	.	TRBD2	TRBV28	TGTGCCAGCACGAAGGGGCGGGGGGAACAAGAGACCCAGTACTTC	CASTKGRGEQETQYF
TRBJ2-7	.	.	TRBV7-9	TGTGCCAGCAGCCGCATATACAACTACGAGCAGTACTTC	CASSRIYNYEQYF
TRBJ2-5	.	.	TRBV19	TGTGCCAGTACCAAGGGACTGGCAGAGACCCAGTACTTC	CASTKGLAETQYF
TRBJ2-7	few	.	TRBV10-2	TGCGCCAGCAGCCCCGACTTGGTCTCCTACGAGCAGTACTTC	CASSPDLVSYEQYF
TRBJ1-2	.	TRBD1	TRBV6-5	TGTGCCAGCAGTTACTCCCTGACAGGGAACTATGGCTACACCTTC	CASSYSLTGNYGYTF
TRBJ2-5	.	TRBD2	TRBV6-5	TGTGCCAGCAGTGGGGGTAGCGGGGGGACCCAGTACTTC	CASSGGSGGTQYF
TRBJ1-1	.	TRBD1	TRBV7-9	TGTGCCAGCAGCTTTCCCGACAGGGGGCGTAGCACTGAAGCTTTCTTT	CASSFPDRGRSTEAFF
TRBJ2-1	.	.	TRBV10-3	TGTGCCATCAGTGACCTGGGAGTCGCCAATGAGCAGTTCTTC	CAISDLGVANEQFF
TRBJ2-2	few	TRBD2	TRBV27	TGTGCCAGCAGCCCCCCCGGGGGGAGGGAGCTGTTTTTT	CASSPPGGRELFF
TRBJ1-3	.	.	TRBV6-5	TGTGCCAGCAGTTACGTGGGAGACTCTGGAAACACCATATATTTT	CASSYVGDSGNTIYF
TRBJ2-3	.	TRBD2	TRBV19	TGTGCCAGTAGTAAAGCGGGAGGCCCCCCAGATACGCAGTATTTT	CASSKAGGPPDTQYF
TRBJ1-1	.	TRBD1	TRBV13	TGTGCCAGCAGCGACAGGGCAACTATTGAAGCTTTCTTT	CASSDRATIEAFF
TRBJ2-3	.	TRBD1	TRBV5-4	TGTGCCAGCAGCTTATGGGACAGGGGTTCGACAGATACGCAGTATTTT	CASSLWDRGSTDTQYF